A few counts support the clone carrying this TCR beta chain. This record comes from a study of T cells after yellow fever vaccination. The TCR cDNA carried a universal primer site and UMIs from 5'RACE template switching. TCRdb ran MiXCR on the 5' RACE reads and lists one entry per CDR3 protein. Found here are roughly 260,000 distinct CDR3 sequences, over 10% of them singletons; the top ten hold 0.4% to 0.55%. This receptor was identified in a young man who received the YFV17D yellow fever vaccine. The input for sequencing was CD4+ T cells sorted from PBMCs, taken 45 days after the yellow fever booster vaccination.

The CDR3 spells CASSLARRLAGGETQYF. As DNA, the CDR3 is TGTGCCAGCAGCTTAGCGCGCCGACTAGCGGGAGGAGAGACCCAGTACTTC. The genes are TRBV7-9 and TRBJ2-5; 13 bases match TRBD2. J was trimmed by 4 bases and V by 0 bases; bases with no gene match: 5. The germline CDR1 and CDR2 sequences are SEHNR and FQNEAQ (reference sequence). CDR3 length: 17 residues.